This T cell receptor beta chain stems from a study of T cell responses to AZD1222 COVID-19 vaccine. General study points: In a largely white British group with more females than males, clonal diversity was possibly underestimated. Repertoires were collected only later (after the peak T cell response had occurred). Baseline antibody screening turned up just a handful of seropositive AZD1222 recipients.

Libraries were prepared by immunoSEQ multiplex PCR; TCRdb keeps only in-frame clonotypes and omits some of them. This sample has 130,000 to 150,000 clones, with about 90% found just once. The CDR3 is 15 residues long. V gave up 1 base and J gave up 0 bases, with 10 bases separating them. CDR1 is MGHRA and CDR2 is YSYEKL in the germline V gene. Regarding this clone: The antigen is undetermined.

The chain is built from TRBV4-1 and TRBJ2-7, with D uncertain. The clonotype was recovered from an adult in good health. The material was peripheral blood, obtained on day 0 of AZD1222 vaccination. The CDR3 reads CASSQGAIYSYEQYF. CDR3 sequence (DNA): TGCGCCAGCAGCCAAGGGGCGATCTACTCCTACGAGCAGTACTTC.